The 16 T cell receptor beta chains listed next were all sequenced from one sample in a study of human T cells and chemical hapten exposure. The time point denotes: pre-sensitization, week 0. Treatment given: therapeutic diphenylcyclopropenone sensitization with weekly scalp DPC. TCRdb passed the RACE reads through MiXCR, listing each CDR3 protein once. The table records about 380,000 distinct CDR3 sequences, roughly 5% of them present only once. The material sequenced was whole blood, taken in connection with sensitization to the hapten diphenylcyclopropenone (DPC). The source of these receptors is a woman in her forties or fifties with alopecia areata. Some clones in this sample may be carry-over from other donors' samples.

The chain carries TRBV7-3 and TRBJ1-1; TRBD1 matches 7 bases. Trimming at V came to 1 base and at J to 7 bases, leaving 3 bases not matched to a gene. The CDR3 covers 13 residues. From germline, CDR1 is SGHTA and CDR2 FQGTGA. CDR3 nucleotides: TGTGCCAGCAGCTTAAAAGGGGGCCGTGAAGCTTTCTTT. This codes for CASSLKGGREAFF.

This clonotype was seen a handful of times. The gene calls are TRBV28 and TRBJ2-3, with a possible D match to TRBD2 (6 bases). The CDR3 has 14 residues. Germline-derived CDR1 and CDR2 are MDHEN and SYDVKM. Trimming pared 7 bases from V and 4 bases from J, leaving 15 bases between. CDR3 in DNA: TGTGCCAGCATTCTAACTTCGGGGGCAGATACGCAGTATTTT. It is translated as CASILTSGADTQYF.

This clonotype was detected many times. The J gene is TRBJ1-2, the V gene TRBV6-5; TRBD1 is a possible D gene (6 bases). Trimming stripped 0 bases from V and 4 bases from J, with 12 bases between. Germline V gene sequence: CDR1 MNHEY, CDR2 SVGAGI. The CDR3 loop spans 15 amino acids. DNA for the CDR3: TGTGCCAGCAGTTACTCGAGGGGGGTTGGCTATGGCTACACCTTC. Residues: CASSYSRGVGYGYTF.

This clonotype was counted ten times or more. The genes are TRBV20-1 and TRBJ2-3, with TRBD1 matching over 10 bases. The trim removed 6 bases at V and 1 base at J, leaving 1 base unmatched. The germline CDR1 and CDR2 sequences are DFQATT and SNEGSKA (reference sequence). This CDR3 is built from 13 residues. The CDR3 DNA reads TGCAGTGCCGGGACAGGGGGCACAGATACGCAGTATTTT. Protein product: CSAGTGGTDTQYF.

This clonotype appeared many times. The chain employs TRBV6-2 or TRBV6-3 and TRBJ2-7, with D possibly matching TRBD2 (5 bases). The V gene lost 4 bases and the J gene lost 7 bases, with 17 bases spanning the gap. The CDR3 runs 14 residues. The germline V gene has CDR1 MNHEY and CDR2 SVGEGT. CDR3 in amino acids: CASSFGPQPGEQYF. The CDR3 coding sequence is TGTGCCAGCAGTTTCGGACCCCAACCGGGGGAGCAGTACTTC.

This clonotype was seen only a few times. V is TRBV6-1 and J is TRBJ1-5; 7 bases are shared with TRBD1. V was clipped by 2 bases and J by 6 bases; unmatched bases: 10. Germline V gene lookup returns CDR1 MNHNS and CDR2 SASEGT. The CDR3 is 16 amino acids. In nucleotides, the CDR3 is TGTGCCAGCAGTGAAAGGGGTAAGGGGGCGCGTCAGCCCCAGCATTTT. Amino acids: CASSERGKGARQPQHF.

This clonotype came up a few times. The V call is TRBV7-8, the J call TRBJ1-1; D is uncertain. The CDR3 spans 15 residues. CDR1 and CDR2 (germline): SGHVS, FQNEAQ. V was clipped by 5 bases and J by 5 bases, with 18 bases between them. CDR3 region: CASSPRTDRVTEAFF. In nucleotides, the CDR3 is TGTGCCAGCAGCCCGAGGACCGACCGGGTGACTGAAGCTTTCTTT.

The sample holds many counts of this clonotype. This sequence joins TRBV28 and TRBJ2-4; D call uncertain. The germline gives CDR1 MDHEN, CDR2 SYDVKM. V was cut by 7 bases and J by 0 bases, with 10 bases left in between. There are 14 residues in the CDR3. CDR3 in DNA: TGTGCCAGCAACGGGCCTCCAGCCAAAAACATTCAGTACTTC. This sequence encodes CASNGPPAKNIQYF.

This clonotype was seen at least ten times. The V call is TRBV13, the J call TRBJ2-3, with D unresolved. Germline CDR1 reads PRHDT; CDR2 reads FYEKMQ (reference sequence). V gave up 6 bases and J gave up 2 bases, with 15 bases separating them. This CDR3 is built from 15 residues. The CDR3 coding sequence is TGTGCCAGCAGTGCCGCCTCCGCCCCCACAGATACGCAGTATTTT. Protein product: CASSAASAPTDTQYF.

At least ten counts were recorded for this clonotype. The gene calls are TRBV12-3 or TRBV12-4 and TRBJ2-1; 11 nucleotides align to TRBD2. J was trimmed by 7 bases and V by 5 bases; bases with no gene match: 7. This CDR3 has 15 amino acids. In DNA form, the CDR3 reads TGTGCCAGCAGTCCAACTAGCGGGAGAACAAATGAGCAGTTCTTC. Residues: CASSPTSGRTNEQFF.

The V gene is TRBV7-2, the J gene TRBJ2-5; D call uncertain. Germline V gene data show CDR1 as SGHTA and CDR2 as FQGNSA. Trimming shortened V by 5 bases and J by 4 bases, and 11 bases separated the two germline ends. The length of the CDR3 is 13 residues. The CDR3 coding sequence is TGTGCCAGCAGCCCGTTCTGGCCAGAGACCCAGTACTTC. Amino acids: CASSPFWPETQYF. The whole variable domain, remainder taken from reference TRBV7-2 and TRBJ2-5, is GAGVSQSPSNKVTEKGKDVELRCDPISGHTALYWYRQSLGQGLEFLIYFQGNSAPDKSGLPSDRFSAERTGGSVSTLTIQRTQQEDSAVYLCASSPFWPETQYFGPGTRLLVL.

This clonotype was counted many times. The chain has TRBV4-1 and TRBJ2-3; 10 bases align to TRBD2. CDR3 length: 17 residues. The ends lost 0 bases at V and 7 bases at J; junction bases unmatched: 10. The germline V gene has CDR1 MGHRA and CDR2 YSYEKL. The CDR3 DNA reads as TGCGCCAGCAGCCAAGAATGGGCCAGCGGGGGGGCTAATACGCAGTATTTT. Its translation is CASSQEWASGGANTQYF.

This clonotype was found many times. The rearrangement links TRBV12-3 or TRBV12-4 to TRBJ2-3; TRBD2 matches at 9 bases. The V gene end was trimmed by 4 bases and the J gene end by 9 bases; junction bases not matched to a gene: 8. The CDR3 consists of 14 residues. CDR3 amino acids: CASSWTSARDTQYF. The CDR3 bases are TGTGCCAGCAGTTGGACTAGCGCCAGGGACACGCAGTATTTT.

This clonotype showed up just a few times. The V gene is TRBV6-1, the J gene TRBJ2-3; 12 bases are a match to TRBD2. This CDR3 is built from 16 residues. Germline CDR1 MNHNS, CDR2 SASEGT. Germline trimming cut 4 bases from V and 6 bases from J; bases unmatched to any gene: 8. The CDR3 is CASSAKLAGGPDTQYF. In nucleotides, the CDR3 is TGTGCCAGCAGTGCGAAACTAGCGGGGGGTCCCGATACGCAGTATTTT.

This chain links TRBV27 with TRBJ2-1, with D perhaps TRBD1 (5 bases). The germline CDR1 and CDR2 sequences are MNHEY and SMNVEV (reference sequence). V dropped 2 bases and J dropped 1 base, with 9 bases sitting between them. This CDR3 comprises 15 residues. The CDR3 loop reads CASSLPGLSYNEQFF. The CDR3 coding sequence is TGTGCCAGCAGTTTACCAGGGTTATCCTACAATGAGCAGTTCTTC.

This clonotype was observed at least ten times. The chain has TRBV7-9 and TRBJ1-1, with TRBD1 matching over 8 bases. The germline V gene encodes CDR1 SEHNR and CDR2 FQNEAQ (reference sequence). The junction had 12 bases not matched to a gene; V was cut back by 4 bases and J by 5 bases. The CDR3 is 16 amino acids. The CDR3 is CASSSWTGNWGTEAFF. CDR3 bases: TGTGCCAGCAGCTCCTGGACAGGGAACTGGGGAACTGAAGCTTTCTTT.